This is a list of T cell receptor beta chains from one sample in a study of metastatic and nonmetastatic thyroid tumors. TCRdb used MiXCR to call clones anew from the PCR reads. In the table there are 21,000 or so clones, around 15% of which are singletons. Sequencing used blood. The source of these receptors is a female donor with papillary thyroid cancer or a benign thyroid nodule (not recorded which). Some clones in this sample may be carry-over from other donors' samples. CDR3s include the opening cysteine and the closing phenylalanine or tryptophan. A D gene is named only where the DNA matches it firmly. The size of a clone is reported for some rows only, either as once, few or many, or as a class for expanded clones.

clone_size: many
cdr3_length: 14
v_call: TRBV6-4
d_call: -
j_call: TRBJ2-2
cdr3_aa: CASRESTVTGELFF
cdr3_nt: TGTGCCAGCAGAGAATCGACGGTGACCGGGGAGCTGTTTTTT

clone_size: -
cdr3_length: 14
v_call: TRBV7-3
d_call: -
j_call: TRBJ2-3
cdr3_aa: CASSPGRDTDTQYF
cdr3_nt: TGTGCCAGCAGCCCGGGACGGGACACAGATACGCAGTATTTT

clone_size: medium-sized
cdr3_length: 18
v_call: TRBV20-1
d_call: TRBD1
j_call: TRBJ1-4
cdr3_aa: CSARDAGTGRATNEKLFF
cdr3_nt: TGCAGTGCTAGAGATGCCGGGACAGGGAGGGCAACTAATGAAAAACTGTTTTTT

clone_size: -
cdr3_length: 15
v_call: TRBV5-1
d_call: TRBD1
j_call: TRBJ1-3
cdr3_aa: CASSHGTGGRNTIYF
cdr3_nt: TGCGCCAGCAGCCACGGGACAGGGGGTCGAAACACCATATATTTT

clone_size: -
cdr3_length: 15
v_call: TRBV24-1
d_call: TRBD1
j_call: TRBJ1-2
cdr3_aa: CATSAPGQGGYGYTF
cdr3_nt: TGTGCCACCAGTGCCCCGGGACAGGGCGGCTATGGCTACACCTTC

clone_size: -
cdr3_length: 16
v_call: TRBV10-1
d_call: -
j_call: TRBJ1-2
cdr3_aa: CASSESKMGGIGGYTF
cdr3_nt: TGCGCCAGCAGTGAGTCGAAAATGGGAGGAATCGGAGGCTACACCTTC

clone_size: many
cdr3_length: 14
v_call: TRBV19
d_call: -
j_call: TRBJ2-7
cdr3_aa: CASSSAGASYEQYF
cdr3_nt: TGTGCCAGTAGTTCGGCAGGGGCATCCTACGAGCAGTACTTC

clone_size: many
cdr3_length: 20
v_call: TRBV28
d_call: TRBD2
j_call: TRBJ2-7
cdr3_aa: CASSFAGLAGGPRHLREQYF
cdr3_nt: TGTGCCAGCAGTTTCGCCGGACTAGCGGGAGGGCCTCGTCACCTGCGAGAGCAGTACTTC

clone_size: -
cdr3_length: 15
v_call: TRBV9
d_call: -
j_call: TRBJ2-2
cdr3_aa: CASSASGQMSGELFF
cdr3_nt: TGTGCCAGCAGCGCCTCAGGACAGATGAGCGGGGAGCTGTTTTTT

clone_size: many
cdr3_length: 13
v_call: TRBV7-8
d_call: TRBD1
j_call: TRBJ2-5
cdr3_aa: CASGRGQQETQYF
cdr3_nt: TGTGCCAGCGGCAGGGGGCAGCAAGAGACCCAGTACTTC

clone_size: few
cdr3_length: 16
v_call: TRBV6-5
d_call: TRBD1
j_call: TRBJ2-7
cdr3_aa: CASSWAGTGRSYEQYF
cdr3_nt: TGTGCCAGCAGTTGGGCTGGGACAGGTAGATCCTACGAGCAGTACTTC

clone_size: -
cdr3_length: 13
v_call: TRBV27
d_call: -
j_call: TRBJ2-7
cdr3_aa: CASSLGFGYEQYF
cdr3_nt: TGTGCCAGCAGCCTCGGCTTCGGATACGAGCAGTACTTC

clone_size: many
cdr3_length: 18
v_call: TRBV7-2
d_call: TRBD2
j_call: TRBJ2-2
cdr3_aa: CASSFTPTSGSGTGELFF
cdr3_nt: TGTGCCAGCAGCTTTACCCCGACTAGCGGGAGCGGCACCGGGGAGCTGTTTTTT

clone_size: many
cdr3_length: 15
v_call: TRBV19
d_call: -
j_call: TRBJ2-5
cdr3_aa: CASSITVQPRETQYF
cdr3_nt: TGTGCCAGTAGTATAACGGTGCAACCGCGGGAGACCCAGTACTTC

clone_size: many
cdr3_length: 17
v_call: TRBV7-6
d_call: -
j_call: TRBJ2-7
cdr3_aa: CASSPHPRTARGYEQYF
cdr3_nt: TGTGCCAGCAGCCCGCATCCGAGGACTGCCCGAGGCTACGAGCAGTACTTC

clone_size: -
cdr3_length: 15
v_call: TRBV2
d_call: TRBD2
j_call: TRBJ2-7
cdr3_aa: CASSPSPAGRYEQYF
cdr3_nt: TGTGCCAGCAGCCCAAGCCCAGCGGGACGATACGAGCAGTACTTC

clone_size: many
cdr3_length: 12
v_call: TRBV27
d_call: -
j_call: TRBJ2-2
cdr3_aa: CASNTGPGELFF
cdr3_nt: TGTGCCAGCAATACAGGGCCCGGGGAGCTGTTTTTT

clone_size: few
cdr3_length: 14
v_call: TRBV19
d_call: -
j_call: TRBJ1-4
cdr3_aa: CASKGTKTNEKLFF
cdr3_nt: TGTGCCTCCAAAGGAACGAAGACTAATGAAAAACTGTTTTTT

clone_size: many
cdr3_length: 13
v_call: TRBV20-1
d_call: TRBD2
j_call: TRBJ2-7
cdr3_aa: CSASRTSLSEQYF
cdr3_nt: TGCAGTGCTAGCCGGACTAGCCTGTCTGAGCAGTACTTC

clone_size: medium-sized
cdr3_length: 15
v_call: TRBV6-1
d_call: -
j_call: TRBJ2-5
cdr3_aa: CASSEAPRGSETQYF
cdr3_nt: TGTGCCAGCAGTGAAGCGCCGAGGGGATCAGAGACCCAGTACTTC

clone_size: many
cdr3_length: 15
v_call: TRBV6-5
d_call: TRBD1
j_call: TRBJ1-2
cdr3_aa: CASSYSRGTFYGYTF
cdr3_nt: TGTGCCAGCAGTTACTCCAGGGGGACATTCTATGGCTACACCTTC

clone_size: many
cdr3_length: 14
v_call: TRBV19
d_call: -
j_call: TRBJ1-4
cdr3_aa: CASYDPGYYEKLFF
cdr3_nt: TGTGCCAGTTACGATCCGGGATATTATGAAAAACTGTTTTTT

clone_size: many
cdr3_length: 14
v_call: TRBV4-1
d_call: -
j_call: TRBJ2-1
cdr3_aa: CASSQVGGGGEQFF
cdr3_nt: TGCGCCAGCAGCCAAGTGGGAGGGGGCGGTGAGCAGTTCTTC

clone_size: many
cdr3_length: 15
v_call: TRBV10-3
d_call: -
j_call: TRBJ1-6
cdr3_aa: CAISNPSDRNSPLHF
cdr3_nt: TGTGCCATCAGTAACCCTAGTGACAGAAATTCACCCCTCCACTTT

clone_size: many
cdr3_length: 13
v_call: TRBV11-2
d_call: -
j_call: TRBJ1-2
cdr3_aa: CASSITRAYGYTF
cdr3_nt: TGTGCCAGCAGCATAACTAGGGCGTATGGCTACACCTTC

clone_size: -
cdr3_length: 17
v_call: TRBV20-1
d_call: TRBD1
j_call: TRBJ1-2
cdr3_aa: CSARMTGARGRGYGYTF
cdr3_nt: TGCAGTGCTAGAATGACAGGGGCGAGGGGTAGGGGCTATGGCTACACCTTC

clone_size: many
cdr3_length: 13
v_call: TRBV20-1
d_call: -
j_call: TRBJ2-5
cdr3_aa: CSATPPPGETQYF
cdr3_nt: TGCAGTGCTACCCCACCCCCGGGAGAGACCCAGTACTTC

clone_size: -
cdr3_length: 14
v_call: TRBV11-2
d_call: -
j_call: TRBJ2-7
cdr3_aa: CASSLGSSAYEQYF
cdr3_nt: TGTGCCAGCAGCTTAGGCTCCTCAGCCTACGAGCAGTACTTC

clone_size: many
cdr3_length: 13
v_call: TRBV20-1
d_call: -
j_call: TRBJ2-7
cdr3_aa: CSARAGQLGEQYF
cdr3_nt: TGCAGTGCTAGGGCCGGGCAACTGGGGGAGCAGTACTTC

clone_size: many
cdr3_length: 14
v_call: TRBV7-2
d_call: -
j_call: TRBJ1-5
cdr3_aa: CASSTGRINQPQHF
cdr3_nt: TGTGCCAGCAGCACGGGACGCATCAATCAGCCCCAGCATTTT

clone_size: -
cdr3_length: 15
v_call: TRBV11-2
d_call: TRBD2
j_call: TRBJ2-1
cdr3_aa: CASSLLAGGYNEQFF
cdr3_nt: TGTGCCAGCAGCTTACTAGCGGGAGGTTACAATGAGCAGTTCTTC

clone_size: many
cdr3_length: 12
v_call: TRBV19
d_call: -
j_call: TRBJ2-1
cdr3_aa: CASSPRLGEQFF
cdr3_nt: TGTGCCAGTAGTCCGCGCCTGGGTGAGCAGTTCTTC

clone_size: many
cdr3_length: 15
v_call: TRBV5-1
d_call: TRBD1
j_call: TRBJ1-6
cdr3_aa: CASSELGTGSSPLHF
cdr3_nt: TGCGCCAGCAGCGAGCTGGGGACAGGGAGTTCACCCCTCCACTTT

clone_size: many
cdr3_length: 15
v_call: TRBV12-3/TRBV12-4
d_call: -
j_call: TRBJ2-2
cdr3_aa: CASRGRLGDTGELFF
cdr3_nt: TGTGCCAGCAGGGGTAGGCTAGGAGACACCGGGGAGCTGTTTTTT

clone_size: medium-sized
cdr3_length: 15
v_call: TRBV4-2
d_call: -
j_call: TRBJ2-7
cdr3_aa: CASSRDPGGGYEQYF
cdr3_nt: TGTGCCAGCAGCCGCGACCCAGGGGGAGGCTACGAGCAGTACTTC

clone_size: many
cdr3_length: 16
v_call: TRBV28
d_call: -
j_call: TRBJ2-3
cdr3_aa: CASSLVGVVPPDTQYF
cdr3_nt: TGTGCCAGCAGTTTGGTCGGGGTGGTCCCCCCAGATACGCAGTATTTT

clone_size: many
cdr3_length: 15
v_call: TRBV2
d_call: -
j_call: TRBJ2-7
cdr3_aa: CASSEAPRGTYEQYF
cdr3_nt: TGTGCCAGCAGTGAAGCACCTAGGGGGACCTACGAGCAGTACTTC

clone_size: many
cdr3_length: 16
v_call: TRBV5-1
d_call: -
j_call: TRBJ2-1
cdr3_aa: CASSPTTGISYNEQFF
cdr3_nt: TGCGCCAGCAGCCCCACCACCGGGATCTCCTACAATGAGCAGTTCTTC

clone_size: many
cdr3_length: 15
v_call: TRBV18
d_call: TRBD2
j_call: TRBJ2-3
cdr3_aa: CASSPTSGSTDTQYF
cdr3_nt: TGTGCCAGCTCACCAACTAGCGGGAGCACAGATACGCAGTATTTT

clone_size: many
cdr3_length: 15
v_call: TRBV19
d_call: -
j_call: TRBJ1-2
cdr3_aa: CASIPRGGGSYGYTF
cdr3_nt: TGTGCCAGTATTCCGCGGGGCGGTGGGAGCTATGGCTACACCTTC

clone_size: -
cdr3_length: 13
v_call: TRBV20-1
d_call: -
j_call: TRBJ2-1
cdr3_aa: CSARYRVYNEQFF
cdr3_nt: TGCAGTGCAAGGTACAGGGTTTACAATGAGCAGTTCTTC

clone_size: many
cdr3_length: 15
v_call: TRBV20-1
d_call: -
j_call: TRBJ2-7
cdr3_aa: CSARESPGHSYEQYF
cdr3_nt: TGCAGTGCTAGAGAATCCCCAGGCCACTCCTACGAGCAGTACTTC

clone_size: -
cdr3_length: 17
v_call: TRBV3-1
d_call: TRBD2
j_call: TRBJ2-7
cdr3_aa: CASSPPTSGATTYEQYF
cdr3_nt: TGTGCCAGCAGCCCCCCGACTAGCGGGGCTACCACTTACGAGCAGTACTTC

clone_size: many
cdr3_length: 15
v_call: TRBV28
d_call: TRBD1
j_call: TRBJ1-5
cdr3_aa: CATQPPGQHNQPQHF
cdr3_nt: TGTGCCACGCAGCCCCCGGGACAGCACAATCAGCCCCAGCATTTT

clone_size: many
cdr3_length: 15
v_call: TRBV19
d_call: -
j_call: TRBJ2-5
cdr3_aa: CASSNGVGRQETQYF
cdr3_nt: TGTGCCAGTAGTAACGGGGTAGGGAGACAAGAGACCCAGTACTTC

clone_size: many
cdr3_length: 15
v_call: TRBV6-1
d_call: TRBD2
j_call: TRBJ2-7
cdr3_aa: CASSELSGPTYEQYF
cdr3_nt: TGTGCCAGCAGTGAGCTTAGCGGGCCAACCTACGAGCAGTACTTC

clone_size: many
cdr3_length: 11
v_call: TRBV3-1
d_call: -
j_call: TRBJ2-2
cdr3_aa: CASSTLGELFF
cdr3_nt: TGTGCCAGCAGTACCTTAGGGGAGCTGTTTTTT